Below, 10 T cell receptor beta chains from the same sample are listed, as sequenced in a study of blood T cell repertoires in COVID-19. The assay was immunoSEQ multiplex PCR, and TCRdb's table has in-frame clones only and misses some. The sample holds about 440,000 clones; about 87% are singletons and the top ten take 10% to 15%. Sequenced sample: peripheral blood. The origin of the receptors is a woman between 45 and 65 years old with COVID-19, enrolled during active disease.

The genes are TRBV19 and TRBJ2-7, with 9 bases aligning to TRBD2. The CDR3 has 15 amino acids. After removal of 7 bases from V and 7 bases from J, the junction contained 14 bases not matched to a gene. In germline, CDR1 is LNHDA, CDR2 SQIVND (reference sequence). As DNA, the CDR3 is TGTGCCAGTAAGAGTGGTGTCAGCGGGGGGAGAGAGCAGTACTTC. Its translation: CASKSGVSGGREQYF.

This clone was seen more than once but under ten times. The rearrangement uses TRBV7-6 and TRBJ1-6; 11 nucleotides match TRBD1. The germline V gene encodes CDR1 SGHVS and CDR2 FNYEAQ. The CDR3 runs 16 residues. J was trimmed by 5 bases and V by 0 bases; bases with no gene match: 0. This chain's CDR3 is CASSLAGQGDNSPLHF. The DNA for the CDR3 is TGTGCCAGCAGCTTAGCGGGACAGGGGGATAATTCACCCCTCCACTTT.

V gene TRBV5-1 combines with J gene TRBJ2-1; the D gene is possibly TRBD1 (5 bases). V was shortened by 2 bases and J by 6 bases, with 15 bases between the two germline ends. Germline-derived CDR1 and CDR2 are SGHRS and YFSETQ. This CDR3 has 15 residues. DNA for the CDR3: TGCGCCAGCAGCTTAGGAGACAGCACTTTCAATGAGCAGTTCTTC. It yields the protein CASSLGDSTFNEQFF.

The V gene is TRBV30, the J gene TRBJ2-3; 7 positions match TRBD2. The CDR3 length is 15 residues. Trimming at V came to 2 bases and at J to 1 base, leaving 6 bases not matched to a gene. Germline CDR1 and CDR2: GTSNPN and SVGIG (reference sequence). The CDR3 coding sequence is TGTGCCTGGAGTCCAAGCGGGGTGGGCACAGATACGCAGTATTTT. Its translation: CAWSPSGVGTDTQYF.

Worth noting for this clone: The same CDR3 also results from other DNA sequences found in this sample. The rearrangement links TRBV5-1 to TRBJ1-2; 8 bases line up with TRBD1. This CDR3 is built from 14 residues. Germline V CDR1 and CDR2: SGHRS, YFSETQ. J gave up 4 bases and V 4 bases, and 6 bases lay outside the gene matches. The CDR3 region is CASSPGQGGYGYTF. CDR3 nucleotide sequence: TGCGCCAGCAGCCCCGGACAGGGCGGCTATGGCTACACCTTC.

This clone was counted a few times. This specimen includes other DNA sequences encoding the same CDR3. The rearrangement links TRBV12-3 or TRBV12-4 to TRBJ1-1; D is uncertain. CDR3 length: 12 residues. V was shortened by 0 bases and J by 7 bases, with 6 bases between the two germline ends. CDR3 DNA sequence: TGTGCCAGCAGTTTAGCGCGGCTTGAAGCTTTCTTT. Amino acids: CASSLARLEAFF.

The rearrangement joins TRBV9 to TRBJ1-2, with D maybe TRBD1 (6 bases). This CDR3 is 14 amino acids long. Germline assignment: CDR1 SGDLS and CDR2 YYNGEE. V was pared by 3 bases and J by 6 bases, with 15 bases between. CDR3 DNA: TGTGCCAGCAGCGGATACCCCAGGACAGATGGCTACACCTTC. Encoded protein: CASSGYPRTDGYTF.

The gene calls are TRBV3-1 (or the pseudogene TRBV3-2) and TRBJ2-2; 8 bases agree with TRBD2. The CDR3 loop spans 16 amino acids. The germline CDR1 and CDR2 sequences are LGHDT and YNNKEL (reference sequence). V was clipped by 5 bases and J by 0 bases; unmatched bases: 5. CDR3 bases: TGTGCCAGCAGCAACCCTAGCGGGCCGAACACCGGGGAGCTGTTTTTT. Its translation is CASSNPSGPNTGELFF.

V gene TRBV5-4 combines with J gene TRBJ2-5, with D perhaps matching TRBD2 (5 bases). The CDR3 is 13 residues long. V lost 0 bases and J 5 bases, leaving 8 bases between the germline ends. In germline, CDR1 is SGHNT, CDR2 YYREEE (reference sequence). The CDR3 loop reads CASSLDGEETQYF. The CDR3 DNA reads as TGTGCCAGCAGCTTGGACGGGGAGGAGACCCAGTACTTC.

The genes are TRBV6-1 and TRBJ2-7; possibly TRBD1 for D (7 bases). The CDR3 spans 14 residues. Germline CDR1 reads MNHNS; CDR2 reads SASEGT. Trimming removed 3 bases at V and 2 bases at J, with 11 bases between. CDR3 region: CASSDQGGPYEQYF. The CDR3 nucleotides read TGTGCCAGCAGTGACCAGGGGGGACCCTACGAGCAGTACTTC.